This TCR beta chain was recorded in a study of Ad26.COV2.S vaccination and SARS-CoV-2 variants. Study summary: Within the COV1001 Ad26.COV2.S trial arm, the donor was enrolled. Administration of Ad26.COV2.S was intramuscular, either once or twice 56 days apart. General observations from the study: Placebo recipients had lower spike-specific TCR breadth than vaccine recipients.

This clone has a single count. The antigen is undetermined. As for treatment: around 19 received Ad26.COV2.S at low or high dose, single or two shots; 5 received placebo; per-sample allocation not given. Sample collection was performed on day 63 after the first vaccine or placebo injection. Wuhan-strain SARS-CoV-2 spike was expressed by the Ad26 vector that made up the vaccine. The V gene's germline CDR1 is KGHDR and CDR2 SFDVKD. This CDR3 region has 15 residues. V shed 4 bases and J 5 bases; nucleotides not matched to a gene: 6. The protocol was immunoSEQ multiplex PCR, while the TCRdb copy is restricted to in-frame clones and leaves out a portion. The table has hundreds of thousands of clones, around nine tenths seen once; the top ten hold 9.5% to 12%.

The receptor was isolated from a person aged 18-65 years who received the Ad26.COV2.S COVID-19 vaccine or a placebo. V and J are TRBV24-1 and TRBJ2-5; TRBD1 aligns across 10 bases. The sequencing here drew on peripheral blood, taken in a trial of Ad26.COV2.S vaccine versus placebo. In DNA form, the CDR3 reads TGTGCCACCAGTGACCCGGGACAGGGGATGGAGACCCAGTACTTC. Amino acid sequence: CATSDPGQGMETQYF.